This T cell receptor (beta chain) was recorded in a study of blood T cell repertoires in COVID-19. Study context: The samples span acute and convalescent COVID-19 from the United States, Italy and Spain. The analysed material was cDNA or gDNA that came from T cells, B-cell-depleted T cells, or PBMCs.

CDR1 LNHNV and CDR2 YYDKDF come from the germline V gene (reference sequence). The CDR3 totals 15 residues. V was shortened by 1 base and J by 7 bases, with 13 bases between the two germline ends. In the study's own analysis: Estimation of nucleated cell counts relied on the amplification of reference gene primers. Using immunoSEQ multiplex PCR, the repertoire was profiled, and TCRdb retains in-frame clones only, with some absent. V, J and clone size were drawn from that table, and D and trimming were deduced from the DNA. The profile shows approximately 85,000 clones, 85% to 90% of them singletons. The origin of this receptor is an elderly woman with active or convalescent COVID-19. The rearrangement uses TRBV15 and TRBJ1-4, with D maybe TRBD1 (5 bases). Sequencing used peripheral blood. In DNA, the CDR3 is TGTGCCACCAGCAGAGTTGGGACTACTCGTGAAAAACTGTTTTTT. This translates into CATSRVGTTREKLFF.